The 10 T cell receptor beta chains listed next were all sequenced from one sample in a study of cytomegalovirus exposure and HLA in healthy donors. Use of 60 Vbeta and 13 Jbeta primers characterized the PCR. The method was immunoSEQ multiplex PCR; TCRdb's version includes in-frame clones alone and lacks a portion of them. The table shows 55,000 to 65,000 clones, with less than 90% occurring only once. Sample: PBMCs. The receptor source for this set is a female donor in good health and CMV-seronegative.

J is TRBJ2-1 and V is TRBV19; TRBD2 matches 7 bases. Looked up from germline, CDR1 is LNHDA and CDR2 is SQIVND (reference sequence). J lost 7 bases, V lost 10 bases, and 22 bases had no gene match. The CDR3 is 17 amino acids. The CDR3 sequence: CATTPAQRTSLWNEQFF. The CDR3 DNA sequence: TGTGCCACAACTCCAGCCCAGCGGACTAGTCTGTGGAATGAGCAGTTCTTC.

This clone was picked up a small number of times. The chain joins TRBV7-2 to TRBJ2-5; TRBD2 matches 14 bases. CDR3 length equals 17 residues. The J segment lost 5 bases and the V segment lost 5 bases, leaving 10 bases of the junction unmatched. Germline-derived CDR1 and CDR2 are SGHTA and FQGNSA. CDR3 nucleotide sequence: TGTGCCAGCAGCACAGGGGGACTAGCGGGAGTAGGGGAGACCCAGTACTTC. Protein product: CASSTGGLAGVGETQYF. Drawing the rest from reference TRBV7-2 and TRBJ2-5, the complete variable domain is GAGVSQSPSNKVTEKGKDVELRCDPISGHTALYWYRQSLGQGLEFLIYFQGNSAPDKSGLPSDRFSAERTGGSVSTLTIQRTQQEDSAVYLCASSTGGLAGVGETQYFGPGTRLLVL.

CDR3 sequence reads: CASSLGLAGGRDTQYF. CDR3 bases: TGTGCCAGCAGCTTGGGACTAGCGGGGGGGCGGGATACGCAGTATTTT. This chain connects TRBV9 to TRBJ2-3; TRBD2 aligns across 16 bases. Trimming cost V 4 bases and J 6 bases; bases outside gene matches: 5. CDR3 length equals 16 residues. The germline V gene has CDR1 SGDLS and CDR2 YYNGEE.

V and J are TRBV4-3 and TRBJ2-7, with D perhaps TRBD1 (6 bases). There are 14 residues in the CDR3. Germline CDR1 is LGHNA and CDR2 is YSLEER. The V and J ends lost 1 base and 2 bases respectively, with 9 bases between them. This CDR3 is CASSQATGAYEQYF. The CDR3 bases are TGCGCCAGCAGCCAAGCGACAGGTGCCTACGAGCAGTACTTC.

This chain connects TRBV18 to TRBJ2-1; weak D call: TRBD2 (6 bases). Germline values: CDR1 KGHSH, CDR2 LQKENI. CDR3 size: 15 residues. V lost 2 bases, J lost 0 bases, and 8 bases lay in between. The CDR3 sequence is CASSPGTYSYNEQFF. The CDR3 region has the DNA TGTGCCAGCTCACCAGGGACTTACTCCTACAATGAGCAGTTCTTC. The full variable domain, rest sourced from reference TRBV18 and TRBJ2-1, is NAGVMQNPRHLVRRRGQEARLRCSPMKGHSHVYWYRQLPEEGLKFMVYLQKENIIDESGMPKERFSAEFPKEGPSILRIQQVVRGDSAAYFCASSPGTYSYNEQFFGPGTRLTVL.

The chain couples TRBV7-9 to TRBJ2-1, with 9 bases matching TRBD2. Germline values: CDR1 SEHNR, CDR2 FQNEAQ (reference sequence). The ends lost 3 bases at V and 0 bases at J; junction bases unmatched: 6. This CDR3 contains 17 residues. As DNA, the CDR3 is TGTGCCAGCAGCTTCCTAGCGGGGCTAAGCTCCTACAATGAGCAGTTCTTC. The encoded protein is CASSFLAGLSSYNEQFF.

This sequence joins TRBV6-6 and TRBJ2-7; TRBD1 matches 7 bases. The germline CDR1 and CDR2 sequences are MNHNY and SVGAGI (reference sequence). Unmatched junction bases numbered 5, after V lost 7 bases and J lost 2 bases. The CDR3 is made up of 13 amino acids. The CDR3 DNA reads as TGTGCCAGCACGCCGGGACAGACCTACGAGCAGTACTTC. It encodes CASTPGQTYEQYF.

V gene TRBV9 combines with J gene TRBJ2-1; TRBD2 is a possible D gene (6 bases). V dropped 5 bases and J dropped 8 bases, with 17 bases sitting between them. Germline V lookup: CDR1 SGDLS, CDR2 YYNGEE. The CDR3 consists of 14 residues. The CDR3 is CASSSSREFDEQFF. CDR3 nucleotide sequence: TGTGCCAGCAGTAGTTCTCGGGAGTTCGATGAGCAGTTCTTC.

This clone has more than one count but fewer than ten. This chain joins TRBV19 and TRBJ1-2; no reliable D call. The CDR3 is made up of 14 amino acids. Germline V gene data show CDR1 as LNHDA and CDR2 as SQIVND (reference sequence). V was clipped by 6 bases and J by 0 bases, with 11 bases between them. The DNA of the CDR3 is TGTGCCAGTAGGGTTAATCAGTCTAACTATGGCTACACCTTC. This sequence encodes CASRVNQSNYGYTF.

The V gene is TRBV6-1, the J gene TRBJ1-1; no clear D. This CDR3 spans 14 amino acids. Trimming removed 5 bases at V and 0 bases at J, with 10 bases between. The germline CDR1 and CDR2 sequences are MNHNS and SASEGT. The CDR3 coding sequence is TGTGCCAGCAGTTCGACTGCTATGAACACTGAAGCTTTCTTT. Translation gives CASSSTAMNTEAFF.